These 8 T cell receptor beta chains share one sample of origin, sequenced in a study of coeliac disease. Study results and caveats: Active celiac intraepithelial and lamina propria samples had lower TRB and TRG clonality than control samples.

The protocol was immunoSEQ multiplex PCR, while the TCRdb copy is restricted to in-frame clones and leaves out a portion. The sample contains 3,500 to 5,000 clones, 66% of which appear only once. The antigens of these receptors remain unknown. Sequencing was carried out using intraepithelial lymphocytes from the gut. All receptors derive from a young woman with active celiac disease.

V is TRBV10-2 and J is TRBJ2-3, with 9 bases that match TRBD2. CDR1 is WSHSY, CDR2 SAAADI, per germline. CDR3 length: 14 amino acids. The DNA of the CDR3 is TGCGCGGGAGCGCGGGGGGGGTTCTCAGATACGCAGTATTTT. Translated, it gives CAGARGGFSDTQYF.

This chain connects TRBV19 to TRBJ1-1; D gene unclear. The CDR3 sequence is 12 residues long. Trimming took 10 bases from V and 8 from J, leaving 17 bases between them. Germline V gene data show CDR1 as LNHDA and CDR2 as SQIVND (reference sequence). CDR3 in amino acids: CATLTRDLEAFF. The CDR3, as DNA: TGTGCCACCCTAACCCGCGATTTAGAAGCTTTCTTT.

This rearrangement joins TRBV28 to TRBJ1-5; D gene uncertain. The CDR3 is 12 residues long. Germline V gene lookup returns CDR1 MDHEN and CDR2 SYDVKM. V was cut by 5 bases and J by 6 bases, with 8 bases left in between. The CDR3 sequence is CASSEGGQPQHF. The CDR3 DNA reads TGTGCCAGCAGTGAAGGAGGTCAGCCCCAGCATTTT.

This clone showed up just a few times. This chain connects TRBV29-1 to TRBJ2-5; 8 nucleotides align to TRBD1. Germline V gene sequence: CDR1 SQVTM, CDR2 ANQGSEA. J lost 4 bases, V lost 6 bases, and 13 bases had no gene match. The CDR3 loop spans 15 amino acids. CDR3 in amino acids: CSVEPSGTGAETQYF. CDR3 DNA: TGCAGCGTAGAACCCTCCGGGACAGGCGCAGAGACCCAGTACTTC.

This chain links TRBV29-1 with TRBJ1-2; 7 bases agree with TRBD1. V lost 5 bases, J lost 4 bases, and 7 bases stayed unmatched. CDR1 and CDR2 (germline): SQVTM, ANQGSEA. The length of the CDR3 is 13 residues. This CDR3 is CSVIFGTAYGYTF. The CDR3 DNA reads as TGCAGCGTTATCTTTGGGACAGCCTATGGCTACACCTTC.

The rearrangement joins TRBV28 to TRBJ1-4, with TRBD1 identical over 7 bases. The CDR3 runs to 14 residues. With V trimmed by 7 bases and J by 2 bases, 4 bases remained unmatched. Germline V gives CDR1 MDHEN, CDR2 SYDVKM. The CDR3 spells CASTQTGTNEKLFF. Written as DNA, the CDR3 is TGTGCCAGCACCCAGACAGGGACTAATGAAAAACTGTTTTTT.

This rearrangement joins TRBV6-1 to TRBJ2-7; weak D call: TRBD2 (5 bases). The CDR3 is 14 amino acids. Trimming stripped 5 bases from V and 7 bases from J, with 18 bases between. Germline V gene data show CDR1 as MNHNS and CDR2 as SASEGT. The CDR3 DNA follows: TGTGCCAGCAGTCCTTTGGGAGCAGATGGGGAGCAGTACTTC. Translating it yields CASSPLGADGEQYF.

The J gene is TRBJ2-3, the V gene TRBV28; D is undetermined. Germline CDR1 MDHEN, CDR2 SYDVKM. Trimming cost V 5 bases and J 6 bases, with 12 bases left between them. The CDR3 runs 13 residues. The CDR3 is CASSLKSVDTQYF. Written as DNA, the CDR3 is TGTGCCAGCAGTCTAAAAAGCGTGGATACGCAGTATTTT.